A single sample is the source of the 2 T cell receptor beta chains below, sequenced in a study of T cell responses to AZD1222 COVID-19 vaccine. The assay was immunoSEQ multiplex PCR, and TCRdb's table has in-frame clones only and misses some. The data contain fewer than 150,000 clones, 93% of them seen just once; the ten biggest clones take up 0.91%. This material consisted of peripheral blood, taken on day 0 of AZD1222 vaccination. The receptors here all came from an adult in good health.

This chain joins TRBV7-2 and TRBJ1-2; the match to TRBD1 covers 7 bases. The CDR3 runs to 18 residues. Germline CDR1 and CDR2: SGHTA and FQGNSA. V gave up 2 bases and J gave up 11 bases; unmatched junction bases: 23. CDR3 DNA: TGTGCCAGCAGCTTATCCGGAACCGGGACAGCGGCTATGGCTATTTACACCTTC. Protein product: CASSLSGTGTAAMAIYTF.

The gene calls are TRBV5-1 and TRBJ1-2; TRBD1 might be the D (5 bases). CDR3 length: 14 residues. Germline CDR1 and CDR2: SGHRS and YFSETQ. Trimming took 4 bases from V and 2 from J, leaving 12 bases between them. This chain's CDR3 is CASSTGSGNYGYTF. The CDR3 nucleotides read TGCGCCAGCAGCACTGGTTCAGGGAACTATGGCTACACCTTC.